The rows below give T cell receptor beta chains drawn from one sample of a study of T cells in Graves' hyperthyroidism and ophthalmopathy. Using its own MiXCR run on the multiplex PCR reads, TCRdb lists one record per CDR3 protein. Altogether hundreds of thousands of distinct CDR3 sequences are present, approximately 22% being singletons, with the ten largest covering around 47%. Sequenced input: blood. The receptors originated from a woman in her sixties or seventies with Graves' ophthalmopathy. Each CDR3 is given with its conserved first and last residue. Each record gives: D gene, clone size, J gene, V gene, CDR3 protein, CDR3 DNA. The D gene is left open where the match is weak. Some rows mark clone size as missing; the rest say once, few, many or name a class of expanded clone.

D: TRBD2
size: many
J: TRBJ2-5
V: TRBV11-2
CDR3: CASSLVAGETQYF
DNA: TGTGCCAGCAGCTTAGTAGCGGGAGAGACCCAGTACTTC

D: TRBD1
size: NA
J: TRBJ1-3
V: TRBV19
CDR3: CASSSYRDSRSGNTIYF
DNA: TGTGCCAGTAGTTCCTACCGGGACAGCCGATCTGGAAACACCATATATTTT

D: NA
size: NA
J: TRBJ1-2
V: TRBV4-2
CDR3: CASSQDSTDYGYTF
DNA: TGTGCCAGCAGCCAAGATAGCACAGACTATGGCTACACCTTC

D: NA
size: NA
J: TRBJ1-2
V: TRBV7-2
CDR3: CASSLAQGQANYGYTF
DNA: TGTGCCAGCAGCTTAGCGCAGGGACAAGCTAACTATGGCTACACCTTC

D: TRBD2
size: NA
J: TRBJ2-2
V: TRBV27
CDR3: CASSLRPSGGNTGELFF
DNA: TGTGCCAGCAGTTTACGGCCTAGCGGGGGGAACACCGGGGAGCTGTTTTTT

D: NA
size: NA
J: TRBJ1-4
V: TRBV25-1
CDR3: CASSHYRAGGYEKLFF
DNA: TGTGCCAGCAGTCATTATCGGGCCGGCGGCTATGAAAAACTGTTTTTT

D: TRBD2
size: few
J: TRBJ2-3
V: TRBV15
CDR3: CATSGLSGSFTTDTQYF
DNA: TGTGCCACCAGCGGCCTTAGCGGGAGTTTTACGACAGATACGCAGTATTTT

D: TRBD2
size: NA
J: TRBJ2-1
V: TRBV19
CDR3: CASSIGGRAQTYNEQFF
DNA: TGTGCCAGTAGTATAGGCGGGAGGGCCCAGACCTACAATGAGCAGTTCTTC

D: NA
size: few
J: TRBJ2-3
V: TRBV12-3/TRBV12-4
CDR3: CASSSFGTDTQYF
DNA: TGTGCCAGCAGCTCATTTGGCACAGATACGCAGTATTTT

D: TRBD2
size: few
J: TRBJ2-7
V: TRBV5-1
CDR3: CASSYSLAGEGEQYF
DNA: TGCGCCAGCAGCTACTCACTAGCGGGAGAGGGCGAGCAGTACTTC

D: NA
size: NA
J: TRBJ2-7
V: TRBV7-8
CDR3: CASSSPRTPQTRRSEQYF
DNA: TGTGCCAGCAGCTCCCCACGCACGCCCCAGACTAGGAGGAGCGAGCAGTACTTC

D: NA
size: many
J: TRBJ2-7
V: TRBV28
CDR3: CASTRPPDSYEQYF
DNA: TGTGCCAGCACCCGCCCCCCGGACAGCTACGAGCAGTACTTC

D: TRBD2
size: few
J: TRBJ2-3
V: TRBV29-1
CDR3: CSIRLAGAISTDTQYF
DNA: TGCAGCATCCGACTAGCGGGAGCGATCAGCACAGATACGCAGTATTTT

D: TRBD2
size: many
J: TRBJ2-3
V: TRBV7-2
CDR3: CASSLGAGGGTDTQYF
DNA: TGTGCCAGCAGCTTAGGAGCGGGAGGGGGCACAGATACGCAGTATTTT

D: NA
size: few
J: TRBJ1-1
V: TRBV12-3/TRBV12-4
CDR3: CASSLPLGGRAFF
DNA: TGTGCCAGCAGCTTACCTTTGGGCGGACGGGCTTTCTTT

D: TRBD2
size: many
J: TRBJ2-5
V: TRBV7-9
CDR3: CASSSLAGGLGETQYF
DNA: TGTGCCAGCAGCTCATTAGCGGGAGGCCTGGGAGAGACCCAGTACTTC

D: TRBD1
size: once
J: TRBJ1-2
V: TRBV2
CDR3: CASSYRGTGGDYTF
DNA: TGTGCCAGCAGTTACAGGGGGACAGGAGGTGACTACACCTTC

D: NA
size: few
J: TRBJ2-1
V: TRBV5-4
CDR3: CASSKATSYNEQFF
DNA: TGTGCCAGCAGCAAAGCGACTAGTTACAATGAGCAGTTCTTC

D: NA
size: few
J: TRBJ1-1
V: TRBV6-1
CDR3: CASSSDSYATEAFF
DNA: TGTGCCAGCAGTTCGGACTCGTACGCCACTGAAGCTTTCTTT

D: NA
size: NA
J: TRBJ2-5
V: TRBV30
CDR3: CAWSVRQETQYF
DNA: TGTGCCTGGAGTGTACGCCAAGAGACCCAGTACTTC

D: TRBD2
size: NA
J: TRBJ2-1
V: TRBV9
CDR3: CASSVGSSGIRSNEQFF
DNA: TGTGCCAGCAGCGTAGGTAGTAGCGGGATCCGGTCGAATGAGCAGTTCTTC

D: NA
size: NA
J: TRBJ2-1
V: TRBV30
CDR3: CAWTGIDEQFF
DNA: TGTGCCTGGACAGGGATTGATGAGCAGTTCTTC

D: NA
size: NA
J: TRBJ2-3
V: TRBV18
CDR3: CASSRGGGSADTQYF
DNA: TGTGCCAGCTCCCGAGGGGGCGGGAGCGCAGATACGCAGTATTTT

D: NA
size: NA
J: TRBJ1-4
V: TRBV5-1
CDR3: CASSFSGSPNEKLFF
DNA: TGCGCCAGCAGCTTTTCGGGGTCACCTAATGAAAAACTGTTTTTT

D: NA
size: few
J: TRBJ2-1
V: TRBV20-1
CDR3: CSPGERWNEQFF
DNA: TGCAGTCCGGGCGAGCGGTGGAATGAGCAGTTCTTC

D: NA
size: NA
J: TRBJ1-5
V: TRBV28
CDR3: CASSRSRGRQPQHF
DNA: TGTGCCAGCAGTCGAAGCAGGGGTCGGCAGCCCCAGCATTTT

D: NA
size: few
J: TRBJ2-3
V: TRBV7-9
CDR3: CASSLLTGDTQYF
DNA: TGTGCCAGCAGCCTGCTCACGGGAGATACGCAGTATTTT

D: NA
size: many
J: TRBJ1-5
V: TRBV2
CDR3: CASSGTVNSNQPQHF
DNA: TGTGCCAGCAGTGGGACGGTCAATAGCAATCAGCCCCAGCATTTT

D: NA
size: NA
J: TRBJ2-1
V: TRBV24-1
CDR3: CATSDSRDGTYNEQFF
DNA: TGTGCCACCAGTGATTCCCGGGACGGTACCTACAATGAGCAGTTCTTC

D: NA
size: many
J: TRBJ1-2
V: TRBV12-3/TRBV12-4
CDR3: CASSLRDGYGYTF
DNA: TGTGCCAGCAGTTTACGGGACGGCTATGGCTACACCTTC

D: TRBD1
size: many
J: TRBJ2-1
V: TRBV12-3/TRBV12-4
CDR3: CASSLGGQGAYNEQFF
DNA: TGTGCCAGCAGTTTAGGGGGACAGGGAGCCTACAATGAGCAGTTCTTC